A single sample is the source of the 24 T cell receptor beta chains below, sequenced in a study of blood T cells in healthy people across ages. Sample-barcoded 5' priming and a J-beta primer mix drove a second PCR of about 7 to 12 cycles. TCRdb processed the 5' RACE reads anew with MiXCR; each CDR3 protein has one entry. The sample has some 750,000 distinct CDR3 sequences; about a fifth are singletons. Input material: blood. These receptors were taken from a man between 65 and 85 years old in good health.

There are many counts of this clonotype. J is TRBJ2-1 and V is TRBV5-1, with 9 nucleotides matching TRBD2. CDR3 length equals 16 residues. J was trimmed by 6 bases and V by 4 bases; bases with no gene match: 11. The germline gives CDR1 SGHRS, CDR2 YFSETQ. CDR3 region: CASSPAAAGGLNEQFF. The CDR3, as DNA: TGCGCCAGCAGCCCGGCCGCAGCGGGAGGTCTCAATGAGCAGTTCTTC. Complete variable domain (other parts from reference TRBV5-1 and TRBJ2-1): KAGVTQTPRYLIKTRGQQVTLSCSPISGHRSVSWYQQTPGQGLQFLFEYFSETQRNKGNFPGRFSGRQFSNSRSEMNVSTLELGDSALYLCASSPAAAGGLNEQFFGPGTRLTVL.

This clonotype was seen more than once but under ten times. The chain carries TRBV6-6 and TRBJ1-2, with 8 positions matching TRBD1. CDR3 size: 13 residues. Trimming removed 5 bases from V and 3 bases from J; junction bases left unmatched: 2. Germline V gene lookup returns CDR1 MNHNY and CDR2 SVGAGI (reference sequence). The DNA for the CDR3 is TGTGCCAGCAGTCGGGACAGGTACTATGGCTACACCTTC. This codes for CASSRDRYYGYTF.

The rearrangement links TRBV28 to TRBJ1-2; possible D gene TRBD1, 5 bases. In germline, CDR1 is MDHEN, CDR2 SYDVKM. The V and J ends lost 5 bases and 5 bases respectively, with 15 bases between them. The CDR3 length is 14 residues. The DNA for the CDR3 is TGTGCCAGCAGTCCAGGGACGAGACTTTATGGCTACACCTTC. Translated, it gives CASSPGTRLYGYTF.

This chain uses TRBV19 with TRBJ2-2; 8 bases map to TRBD1. The germline CDR1 and CDR2 sequences are LNHDA and SQIVND (reference sequence). The J segment lost 3 bases and the V segment lost 5 bases, leaving 2 bases of the junction unmatched. The CDR3 has 14 residues. CDR3 in amino acids: CASSDRGDTGELFF. CDR3 nucleotide sequence: TGTGCCAGTAGTGACAGGGGCGACACCGGGGAGCTGTTTTTT.

This chain connects TRBV12-3 or TRBV12-4 to TRBJ1-2; a weak D match, TRBD1 (5 bases). Trimming took off 7 bases at V and 4 bases at J, with 19 bases between the two ends. The CDR3 is made up of 15 amino acids. In DNA form, the CDR3 reads TGTGCCAGCAACCTACCTGCTGGGGGATCCTATGGCTACACCTTC. Translating it yields CASNLPAGGSYGYTF.

This clonotype was found a few times. This chain joins TRBV5-1 and TRBJ2-3; the D gene is possibly TRBD1 (6 bases). There are 15 residues in the CDR3. Germline values: CDR1 SGHRS, CDR2 YFSETQ. V lost 0 bases to trimming and J lost 4 bases, with 12 bases between them. For the CDR3, the DNA is TGCGCCAGCAGCTTGGCTGGACAGAACGCAGATACGCAGTATTTT. As protein: CASSLAGQNADTQYF.

The chain combines TRBV9 with TRBJ1-1; D not resolved. Deletions cut 0 bases from V and 3 bases from J, with 9 bases between. The CDR3 is 14 amino acids. Germline V lookup: CDR1 SGDLS, CDR2 YYNGEE. The CDR3 loop reads CASSVGRVDTEAFF. The CDR3 region has the DNA TGTGCCAGCAGCGTAGGGAGGGTGGACACTGAAGCTTTCTTT.

This CDR3 is CASSQGWEGNQPQHF. CDR3 nucleotide sequence: TGCGCCAGCAGCCAGGGGTGGGAGGGCAATCAGCCCCAGCATTTT. The V call is TRBV4-1, the J call TRBJ1-5; D is ambiguous. The V gene lost 3 bases and the J gene lost 2 bases, with 11 bases spanning the gap. CDR1 is MGHRA, CDR2 YSYEKL, per germline. The CDR3 has 15 residues.

This clonotype turned up a few times. The J gene is TRBJ1-3, the V gene TRBV6-6, with D hard to call. Germline CDR1 and CDR2: MNHNY and SVGAGI (reference sequence). This CDR3 has 16 amino acids. The ends were cut back, 6 bases at V and 0 bases at J, with 15 bases in the middle. Here the CDR3 DNA reads TGTGCCAGCAGAGAGACTCGGGGTTCCTCTGGAAACACCATATATTTT. This gives the protein CASRETRGSSGNTIYF.

The table lists this clonotype with many counts. J is TRBJ1-1 and V is TRBV29-1; 7 nucleotides match TRBD1. After removal of 6 bases from V and 4 bases from J, the junction contained 8 bases not matched to a gene. CDR1 is SQVTM, CDR2 ANQGSEA, per germline. The CDR3 runs 13 residues. CDR3 sequence reads: CSVDRTASTEAFF. The CDR3 region has the DNA TGCAGCGTGGACAGGACTGCGAGCACTGAAGCTTTCTTT. Drawing the rest from reference TRBV29-1 and TRBJ1-1, the complete variable domain is SAVISQKPSRDICQRGTSLTIQCQVDSQVTMMFWYRQQPGQSLTLIATANQGSEATYESGFVIDKFPISRPNLTFSTLTVSNMSPEDSSIYLCSVDRTASTEAFFGQGTRLTVV.

The V gene is TRBV12-3 or TRBV12-4, the J gene TRBJ1-2, with D perhaps matching TRBD1 (6 bases). This CDR3 has 15 amino acids. Trimming cost V 5 bases and J 3 bases, with 16 bases left between them. The CDR3 loop reads CASSPQGSGDYGYTF. The DNA of the CDR3 is TGTGCCAGCAGTCCACAGGGTTCAGGCGACTATGGCTACACCTTC.

The DNA of the CDR3 is TGCAGTGCTGCCAGCCCAACAGGGTCTGAAGCTTTCTTT. As protein: CSAASPTGSEAFF. J is TRBJ1-1 and V is TRBV20-1, with D tentatively TRBD1 (6 bases). Germline CDR1 is DFQATT and CDR2 is SNEGSKA (reference sequence). There are 13 residues in the CDR3. Trimming removed 5 bases from V and 6 bases from J, with 16 bases in between.

This rearrangement joins TRBV6-1 to TRBJ2-2, with a possible D match to TRBD2 (5 bases). Between the trimmed V and J ends, which lost 4 bases and 1 base, there was a span of 10 bases. Per germline, CDR1 MNHNS and CDR2 SASEGT. CDR3 length equals 15 residues. The CDR3 region is CASSVAYLNTGELFF. The DNA for the CDR3 is TGTGCCAGCAGTGTAGCGTACCTGAACACCGGGGAGCTGTTTTTT.

The CDR3 reads CASSSHSGGAGNEQFF. The CDR3 region has the DNA TGTGCCAGCAGCTCACATAGCGGGGGGGCGGGCAATGAGCAGTTCTTC. The chain has TRBV6-5 and TRBJ2-5; TRBD2 agrees at 11 bases. The tail of the sequence fits TRBJ2-1 better, so the J call may be wrong. Germline V lookup: CDR1 MNHEY, CDR2 SVGAGI. The CDR3 length is 16 residues.

In this sample, this clonotype turned up a few times. This chain connects TRBV7-8 to TRBJ1-5; D perhaps matches TRBD1 (6 bases). The V end lost 5 bases, the J end lost 1 base, and 9 bases lay between the germline ends. The germline CDR1 and CDR2 sequences are SGHVS and FQNEAQ. The CDR3 contains 14 residues. The CDR3 DNA reads TGTGCCAGCAGCAGGGGACAAAGCAATCAGCCCCAGCATTTT. Translation: CASSRGQSNQPQHF.

This clonotype appeared many times. The CDR3 spells CASETGPDGYTF. CDR3 nucleotide sequence: TGTGCCAGCGAGACGGGGCCCGATGGCTACACCTTC. The chain couples TRBV28 to TRBJ1-2; possibly TRBD1 for D (5 bases). CDR1 and CDR2 (germline): MDHEN, SYDVKM. This CDR3 spans 12 amino acids. With 8 bases removed from V and 6 bases from J, the gap between germline ends came to 13 bases.

The chain is built from TRBV5-5 and TRBJ2-3; D is possibly TRBD1 or TRBD2 (7 bases each). The germline V gene encodes CDR1 SGHKS and CDR2 YYEKEE (reference sequence). V lost 7 bases and J lost 6, with 18 bases in between. This CDR3 comprises 14 residues. The CDR3 coding sequence is TGTGCCAGCCAACTAGCGAGGGGGCGGGATACGCAGTATTTT. The encoded protein is CASQLARGRDTQYF.

This clonotype occurred once. A junction boundary mismatches the germline segment, possibly from a read error. This chain uses TRBV7-2 with TRBJ2-1; the D gene is possibly TRBD1 (5 bases). This CDR3 region has 15 residues. The germline V gene has CDR1 SGHTA and CDR2 FQGNSA. The CDR3 nucleotides are TGTGCCAGCAGCTTAGTGGGGCAGGGAAACAATGGGCAGTTCTTC. Encoded protein: CASSLVGQGNNGQFF.

This clonotype was observed a few times. CDR3 DNA sequence: TGTGCCAGCAGCCTCCGACAGGGGCCCGGGGAGCTGTTTTTT. It specifies CASSLRQGPGELFF. V is TRBV14 and J is TRBJ2-2; the match to TRBD1 covers 8 bases. This CDR3 spans 14 amino acids. The ends lost 4 bases at V and 6 bases at J; junction bases unmatched: 4. The V gene's germline CDR1 is SGHDN and CDR2 FVKESK.

The chain recombines TRBV27 with TRBJ2-7, with a weak D call TRBD2 (5 bases). The germline V gene has CDR1 MNHEY and CDR2 SMNVEV (reference sequence). This CDR3 has 15 amino acids. V was clipped by 3 bases and J by 0 bases, with 12 bases between them. The chain's CDR3 is CASSFLGLASYEQYF. CDR3 nucleotide sequence: TGTGCCAGCAGTTTTCTGGGCCTAGCCTCCTACGAGCAGTACTTC.

A few counts support this clonotype. The chain carries TRBV20-1 and TRBJ2-7; D remains ambiguous. Looked up from germline, CDR1 is DFQATT and CDR2 is SNEGSKA (reference sequence). The CDR3 extends over 13 amino acids. Between the trimmed V and J ends, which lost 5 bases and 2 bases, there was a span of 13 bases. The CDR3 DNA reads TGCAGTGCTCCTGGTCGGGTCCCCTACGAGCAGTACTTC. This encodes CSAPGRVPYEQYF.

The CDR3 here is CASSFPLAGGILGNEQFF. The CDR3 coding sequence is TGTGCCAGCAGTTTTCCTCTGGCGGGAGGGATTCTGGGCAATGAGCAGTTCTTC. This chain joins TRBV28 and TRBJ2-5; 9 bases are shared with TRBD2. The DNA end favors TRBJ2-1, so the J call may be wrong. Germline values: CDR1 MDHEN, CDR2 SYDVKM. CDR3 size: 18 residues.

The table lists this clonotype with a few counts. V usage is TRBV28 and J usage is TRBJ1-5; a weak D match, TRBD1 (5 bases). This CDR3 region has 14 residues. Trimming took off 8 bases at V and 5 bases at J, with 16 bases between the two ends. The V gene's germline CDR1 is MDHEN and CDR2 SYDVKM. CDR3 nucleotide sequence: TGTGCCAGCCTTCGGACACTTAGGGATCAGCCCCAGCATTTT. The encoded protein is CASLRTLRDQPQHF.

This clonotype was detected a few times. V and J are TRBV7-8 and TRBJ2-7; D gene unclear. V lost 4 bases and J 6 bases, leaving 10 bases between the germline ends. The CDR3 is 12 residues long. Germline-derived CDR1 and CDR2 are SGHVS and FQNEAQ. CDR3 DNA sequence: TGTGCCAGCAGCTCCCTAGGTAGCGAGCAGTACGTC. This gives the protein CASSSLGSEQYV.